The 9 T cell receptor beta chains in this list originate from one sample, sequenced in a study of T cells in Graves' hyperthyroidism and ophthalmopathy. Amplified TCR beta CDR3 regions derived from RNA transcripts. Initially, a first-round RT-PCR of the TCR CDR3 employed the HTBI primer set. TCRdb re-called the multiplex PCR reads through MiXCR, storing one row per CDR3 protein. Of some 320,000 distinct CDR3 sequences in the sample, approximately 13% are singletons; the top ten hold approximately 35%. Source material: blood. The receptors derive from a woman in her forties with Graves' ophthalmopathy.

This clonotype occurred many times. The rearrangement links TRBV7-6 to TRBJ1-1; D is perhaps TRBD1 (5 bases). V lost 5 bases and J lost 5, with 12 bases in between. The CDR3 length is 13 residues. Germline V gene sequence: CDR1 SGHVS, CDR2 FNYEAQ. CDR3 loop: CASSLTVGTEAFF. In DNA, the CDR3 is TGTGCCAGCAGCCTGACAGTAGGGACTGAAGCTTTCTTT.

In this sample, this clonotype turned up many times. The chain carries TRBV19 and TRBJ2-2, with 7 bases aligning to TRBD1. The ends lost 9 bases at V and 1 base at J; junction bases unmatched: 5. This CDR3 contains 14 residues. Germline CDR1 and CDR2: LNHDA and SQIVND (reference sequence). Written as DNA, the CDR3 is TGTGCCAGCAGTCGGACAGGGAACACCGGGGAGCTGTTTTTT. Encoded protein: CASSRTGNTGELFF.

The sample holds many counts of this clonotype. The rearrangement uses TRBV11-2 and TRBJ1-1; D may be TRBD1 (5 bases). The germline V gene has CDR1 SGHAT and CDR2 FQNNGV. CDR3 length equals 12 residues. Deletions cut 5 bases from V and 8 bases from J, with 12 bases between. The CDR3 loop reads CASSRIDREAFF. DNA for the CDR3: TGTGCCAGCAGCCGCATCGACAGAGAAGCTTTCTTT.

The DNA for the CDR3 is TGTGCCAGCAGCTTACAGGGGGGGGGGGAAAAACTGTTTTTT. Translation gives CASSLQGGGEKLFF. The V gene is TRBV11-2, the J gene TRBJ1-4; 7 bases match TRBD1. J lost 8 bases, V lost 2 bases, and 5 bases had no gene match. Germline V gene lookup returns CDR1 SGHAT and CDR2 FQNNGV. This CDR3 contains 14 residues.

The rearrangement links TRBV6-1 to TRBJ2-3; no clear D gene. V shed 5 bases and J shed 6 bases, with 9 bases lying between them. CDR1 is MNHNS, CDR2 SASEGT, per germline. The length of the CDR3 is 12 residues. Here the CDR3 reads CASSTQGDTQYF. CDR3 bases: TGTGCCAGCAGTACCCAAGGGGATACGCAGTATTTT.

The CDR3 coding sequence is TGTGCCACCAGTGATTTCAGGACCCAGTACTTC. Translating it yields CATSDFRTQYF. V gene TRBV24-1 combines with J gene TRBJ2-5; D uncertain. The germline V and J ends were trimmed by 1 base and 7 bases, with 3 bases remaining between them. CDR3 length equals 11 residues. Germline-derived CDR1 and CDR2 are KGHDR and SFDVKD.

This sequence joins TRBV20-1 and TRBJ2-7; maybe TRBD1 (6 bases). In germline, CDR1 is DFQATT, CDR2 SNEGSKA (reference sequence). The germline V and J ends were trimmed by 6 bases and 7 bases, with 16 bases remaining between them. This CDR3 is 12 amino acids long. In DNA form, the CDR3 reads TGCAGTGCCACAACAGGGCCTAGGGAGCAGTACTTC. It specifies CSATTGPREQYF.

This clonotype was seen only a few times. The chain carries TRBV18 and TRBJ1-3; D not certain. V was shortened by 5 bases and J by 0 bases, with 11 bases between the two germline ends. This CDR3 has 15 amino acids. CDR1 and CDR2 from the germline V gene are KGHSH and LQKENI. DNA of the CDR3: TGTGCCAGCTCAGCTAGTCAGAACTCTGGAAACACCATATATTTT. Its protein product is CASSASQNSGNTIYF.

This clonotype was counted only a few times. A much more abundant neighbour one base away suggests this may be a read error. J is TRBJ2-1 and V is TRBV28; tentative D call: TRBD1 (5 bases). Trimming took off 5 bases at V and 0 bases at J, with 14 bases between the two ends. Germline assignment: CDR1 MDHEN and CDR2 SYDVKM. The CDR3 totals 16 residues. CDR3 region: CASSLTRTRSYNEQFF. The CDR3 coding sequence is TGTGCCAGCAGTCTAACCAGGACACGCTCCTACAATGAGCAGTTCTTC.